The 23 T cell receptor beta chains presented below share a single source sample, sequenced in a study of CD8 T cells in ankylosing spondylitis. General study findings and limits: Roughly eight highly homologous variants formed a TCR beta motif that appeared characteristic of ankylosing spondylitis blood.

A single record per CDR3 protein comes from TCRdb applying MiXCR to the 5' RACE reads. The repertoire holds roughly 440,000 distinct CDR3 sequences, under 20% seen once, with approximately 1% in the top ten. These TCRs are of unknown antigen specificity. Sequencing used blood, either unsorted or a sorted T cell fraction (not recorded which). The receptors originated from a male donor with ankylosing spondylitis.

The V gene is TRBV11-2, the J gene TRBJ1-1; 7 positions match TRBD1. The CDR3 spans 19 residues. The germline V gene has CDR1 SGHAT and CDR2 FQNNGV. The junction had 22 bases not matched to a gene; V was cut back by 5 bases and J by 4 bases. This CDR3 reads CASSRPRQGSLGLGTEAFF. The DNA of the CDR3 is TGTGCCAGCAGCCGACCGAGACAGGGAAGTTTAGGATTGGGCACTGAAGCTTTCTTT.

V is TRBV12-3 or TRBV12-4 and J is TRBJ1-6, with D hard to call. The CDR3 is 14 residues long. Trimming shortened V by 1 base and J by 6 bases, and 7 bases separated the two germline ends. The CDR3 nucleotides are TGTGCCAGCAGTTTAGGCGATTCTAATTCACCCCTCCACTTT. This translates into CASSLGDSNSPLHF.

The table lists this clonotype with many counts. This sequence joins TRBV7-2 and TRBJ2-1; D is uncertain. CDR1 is SGHTA, CDR2 FQGNSA, per germline. This CDR3 is 11 amino acids long. Trimming shortened V by 5 bases and J by 7 bases, and 6 bases separated the two germline ends. CDR3 sequence (DNA): TGTGCCAGCAGCCCGAAAAATGAGCAGTTCTTC. Translation: CASSPKNEQFF.

This clonotype was counted a few times. The J gene is TRBJ2-1, the V gene TRBV20-1; D may be TRBD1 (5 bases). The CDR3 extends over 14 amino acids. V shed 6 bases and J shed 4 bases, with 16 bases lying between them. Looked up from germline, CDR1 is DFQATT and CDR2 is SNEGSKA (reference sequence). The CDR3 protein is CSAGAGQTYNEQFF. CDR3 nucleotide sequence: TGCAGTGCAGGAGCAGGGCAAACTTACAATGAGCAGTTCTTC.

This clonotype came up many times. The gene calls are TRBV4-2 and TRBJ2-1; 7 bases agree with TRBD2. Germline assignment: CDR1 LGHNA and CDR2 YNFKEQ. This CDR3 region has 16 residues. V shed 0 bases, J shed 4 bases, and the junction held 6 bases outside the gene matches. The CDR3 region has the DNA TGTGCCAGCAGCCAAGATTCTAGCGGCGGTTACAATGAGCAGTTCTTC. Translated: CASSQDSSGGYNEQFF.

The V gene is TRBV5-1, the J gene TRBJ1-1; D is perhaps TRBD1 (5 bases). CDR3 length: 15 amino acids. V was trimmed by 0 bases and J by 3 bases, leaving 12 bases between them. The germline gives CDR1 SGHRS, CDR2 YFSETQ. CDR3 residues: CASSLAGGSDTEAFF. DNA of the CDR3: TGCGCCAGCAGCTTGGCTGGGGGATCAGACACTGAAGCTTTCTTT.

This chain joins TRBV12-3 or TRBV12-4 and TRBJ1-3; D might be TRBD1 (6 bases). V was clipped by 1 base and J by 4 bases, with 14 bases between them. CDR3 length: 16 residues. The CDR3 spells CASSLGGQVKGNTIYF. The CDR3 nucleotides read TGTGCCAGCAGTTTAGGGGGGCAGGTAAAAGGAAACACCATATATTTT.

The chain couples TRBV6-1 to TRBJ1-3; D unclear. Germline CDR1 is MNHNS and CDR2 is SASEGT. This CDR3 is 15 amino acids long. Trimming cost V 3 bases and J 0 bases, with 9 bases left between them. In nucleotides, the CDR3 is TGTGCCAGCAGTGATCCCCGCGTCTCTGGAAACACCATATATTTT. Its translation is CASSDPRVSGNTIYF.

This clonotype was picked up a small number of times. This chain connects TRBV6-1 to TRBJ2-5, with D perhaps given as TRBD1 or TRBD2 (5 bases each). CDR3 length equals 14 residues. V was shortened by 4 bases and J by 5 bases, with 14 bases between the two germline ends. Germline assignment: CDR1 MNHNS and CDR2 SASEGT. The DNA of the CDR3 is TGTGCCAGCAGTGCGGACTCCCCAGGGGAGACCCAGTACTTC. As protein: CASSADSPGETQYF.

The chain employs TRBV20-1 and TRBJ1-5; D gene unclear. Germline lookup yields CDR1 DFQATT and CDR2 SNEGSKA (reference sequence). The CDR3 has 15 amino acids. The ends were cut back, 4 bases at V and 3 bases at J, with 16 bases in the middle. CDR3 in amino acids: CSATLPWGNNQPQHF. CDR3 coding DNA: TGCAGTGCTACCCTACCCTGGGGAAACAATCAGCCCCAGCATTTT.

The chain has TRBV5-5 and TRBJ1-2; D possibly corresponds to TRBD1 (5 bases). Per germline, CDR1 SGHKS and CDR2 YYEKEE (reference sequence). V gave up 0 bases and J gave up 1 base, with 10 bases separating them. The CDR3 consists of 15 residues. The CDR3 protein is CASSLAGGNNYGYTF. CDR3 coding DNA: TGTGCCAGCAGCTTGGCCGGGGGGAATAACTATGGCTACACCTTC.

This clonotype came up a few times. This chain connects TRBV7-9 to TRBJ2-1; 7 bases are a match to TRBD2. CDR3 length: 15 residues. Looked up from germline, CDR1 is SEHNR and CDR2 is FQNEAQ (reference sequence). Trimming took 1 base from V and 8 from J; bases not matched to a gene: 8. Written as DNA, the CDR3 is TGTGCCAGCAGCTTAGAGGGCGGGAGAGGGGATGAGCAGTTCTTC. Translated: CASSLEGGRGDEQFF.

The chain uses TRBV6-1 and TRBJ2-7; no clear D gene. From germline, CDR1 is MNHNS and CDR2 SASEGT. This CDR3 region has 11 residues. Trimming took off 6 bases at V and 4 bases at J, with 7 bases between the two ends. CDR3 nucleotide sequence: TGTGCCAGCAGATGGGATTACGAGCAGTACTTC. Its protein product is CASRWDYEQYF.

CDR3 DNA: TGTGCCAGCAGCAAACTGACAGGGGACACTGAAGCTTTCTTT. Translated: CASSKLTGDTEAFF. This rearrangement joins TRBV3-1 to TRBJ1-1, with TRBD1 matching over 8 bases. Germline CDR1 is LGHDT and CDR2 is YNNKEL (reference sequence). The CDR3 length is 14 residues. Trimming at V came to 5 bases and at J to 3 bases, leaving 5 bases not matched to a gene.

J is TRBJ1-3 and V is TRBV6-1; TRBD1 agrees at 8 bases. The CDR3 totals 14 residues. CDR1 MNHNS and CDR2 SASEGT come from the germline V gene. V was pared by 11 bases and J by 1 base, with 7 bases of the junction left unmatched. CDR3 loop: CAGGQGWSGNTIYF. CDR3 sequence (DNA): TGTGCCGGCGGACAGGGATGGTCTGGAAACACCATATATTTT.

This clonotype was detected a few times. The chain employs TRBV6-1 and TRBJ2-1; TRBD1 matches 7 bases. The J segment lost 4 bases and the V segment lost 8 bases, leaving 5 bases of the junction unmatched. The CDR3 covers 13 residues. Germline V gene data show CDR1 as MNHNS and CDR2 as SASEGT. The CDR3 region is CASQGQFYNEQFF. Here the CDR3 DNA reads TGTGCCAGCCAGGGACAGTTTTACAATGAGCAGTTCTTC.

J is TRBJ2-2 and V is TRBV7-3; 11 bases match TRBD2. V was pared by 5 bases and J by 0 bases, with 11 bases of the junction left unmatched. The CDR3 totals 19 residues. Germline V gene data show CDR1 as SGHTA and CDR2 as FQGTGA. This chain's CDR3 is CASSLYGLAGGTNTGELFF. In nucleotides, the CDR3 is TGTGCCAGCAGCCTTTACGGGCTAGCGGGGGGTACGAACACCGGGGAGCTGTTTTTT.

The rearrangement joins TRBV7-9 to TRBJ1-1; D gene ambiguous. Per germline, CDR1 SEHNR and CDR2 FQNEAQ (reference sequence). Trimming pared 5 bases from V and 10 bases from J, leaving 8 bases between. The CDR3 spans 10 residues. The CDR3 bases are TGTGCCAGCAGCCCTCCCGGAGCTTTCTTT. Translation gives CASSPPGAFF.

This clonotype was counted between two and nine times. The chain is built from TRBV20-1 and TRBJ2-3; TRBD2 matches 10 bases. CDR3 size: 13 residues. J lost 2 bases, V lost 5 bases, and 1 base had no gene match. CDR1 and CDR2 (germline): DFQATT, SNEGSKA (reference sequence). Here the CDR3 reads CSALAGDTDTQYF. DNA of the CDR3: TGCAGTGCTCTAGCGGGGGACACAGATACGCAGTATTTT.

The V gene is TRBV3-1, the J gene TRBJ1-5; no clear D gene. The germline gives CDR1 LGHDT, CDR2 YNNKEL (reference sequence). V shed 3 bases and J shed 4 bases, with 7 bases lying between them. The CDR3 covers 13 residues. This chain's CDR3 is CASSHLGNQPQHF. Here the CDR3 DNA reads TGTGCCAGCAGCCATTTGGGTAATCAGCCCCAGCATTTT.

The gene calls are TRBV6-1 and TRBJ1-6, with D possibly TRBD1 on 6 matching bases. Trimming stripped 3 bases from V and 0 bases from J, with 12 bases between. The length of the CDR3 is 17 residues. Germline lookup yields CDR1 MNHNS and CDR2 SASEGT. The DNA of the CDR3 is TGTGCCAGCAGTGAGGTTACAGGGAGCTCCTATAATTCACCCCTCCACTTT. Encoded protein: CASSEVTGSSYNSPLHF.

This clonotype was observed a handful of times. The chain uses TRBV5-1 and TRBJ1-1; 8 bases fit TRBD1. In germline, CDR1 is SGHRS, CDR2 YFSETQ. The CDR3 is 14 amino acids. J gave up 4 bases and V 0 bases, and 2 bases lay outside the gene matches. The CDR3 DNA reads TGCGCCAGCAGCTTGGGGGACAGGTTCACTGAAGCTTTCTTT. Protein product: CASSLGDRFTEAFF.

This clonotype was recorded at least ten times. The genes are TRBV5-1 and TRBJ2-1, with 13 positions matching TRBD2. The CDR3 extends over 15 amino acids. V gave up 4 bases and J gave up 9 bases; unmatched junction bases: 7. Germline CDR1 SGHRS, CDR2 YFSETQ. The CDR3 nucleotides read TGCGCCAGCAGCAGTACTAGCGGGGGGGCCGGTGAGCAGTTCTTC. Amino acids: CASSSTSGGAGEQFF.